A selection of T cell receptor beta chains follows, all from one sample in a study of identical twins. TCRdb re-called the 5' RACE reads with MiXCR, one entry per CDR3 protein. Here the sample spans approximately 680,000 distinct CDR3 sequences, 7.1% being singletons. These data also formed part of another study, on yellow fever vaccine responses in identical twins.

Sample: PBMCs. The source of these receptors is a woman aged 18-29 years in good health. The CDR3 runs from the conserved cysteine through the conserved F or W. D genes are given only for firm matches. A clone size is listed for some rows: how often the clone was seen (once, few, many), or a class if it is expanded.

len,d_gene,v_gene,abundance,j_gene,CDR3aa,CDR3nt
16,NA,TRBV5-6,few,TRBJ2-1,CASSAPGRRSYNEQFF,TGTGCCAGCAGCGCACCGGGACGCCGCTCCTACAATGAGCAGTTCTTC
16,TRBD2,TRBV5-1,few,TRBJ2-1,CASREGRTSVYNEQFF,TGCGCCAGCAGGGAGGGACGGACTAGCGTCTACAATGAGCAGTTCTTC
15,NA,TRBV24-1,NA,TRBJ2-1,CATSDLPTQGHEQFF,TGTGCCACCAGTGATTTGCCTACCCAGGGCCATGAGCAGTTCTTC
17,TRBD2,TRBV5-6,NA,TRBJ2-1,CASSFSSGGFSYNEQFF,TGTGCCAGCAGCTTCTCCAGCGGGGGGTTCTCCTACAATGAGCAGTTCTTC
14,NA,TRBV24-1,many,TRBJ2-1,CATSDPDGNNEQFF,TGTGCCACCAGTGATCCGGACGGAAACAATGAGCAGTTCTTC
13,NA,TRBV29-1,many,TRBJ2-5,CSVERYNQETQYF,TGCAGCGTTGAGCGATATAACCAAGAGACCCAGTACTTC
15,TRBD2,TRBV27,many,TRBJ2-1,CASSLIAGAGNEQFF,TGTGCCAGCAGCCTTATAGCGGGAGCGGGCAATGAGCAGTTCTTC
11,NA,TRBV25-1,many,TRBJ2-5,CASSTPETQYF,TGTGCCAGCAGTACTCCAGAGACCCAGTACTTC
16,TRBD1,TRBV12-3/TRBV12-4,few,TRBJ2-1,CASSLFRDRSYNEQFF,TGTGCCAGCAGTTTATTCCGGGACAGGTCATACAATGAGCAGTTCTTC
13,NA,TRBV10-3,many,TRBJ1-1,CATTDRPNTEAFF,TGTGCCACCACAGACAGGCCTAACACTGAAGCTTTCTTT
14,TRBD1,TRBV18,many,TRBJ1-4,CASCPGQGNEKLFF,TGTGCCAGCTGTCCGGGACAGGGTAATGAAAAACTGTTTTTT
13,NA,TRBV7-9,NA,TRBJ1-4,CASSLRPGEKLFF,TGTGCCAGCAGCCTAAGGCCGGGAGAAAAACTGTTTTTT
13,NA,TRBV15,NA,TRBJ2-2,CATSSRRAGELFF,TGTGCCACCAGCTCCAGACGGGCCGGGGAGCTGTTTTTT
12,NA,TRBV3-1,few,TRBJ1-4,CASSQTGWKLFF,TGTGCCAGCAGCCAGACAGGATGGAAACTGTTTTTT
17,NA,TRBV9,NA,TRBJ2-3,CASSPPQLGRMADTQYF,TGTGCCAGCAGCCCCCCCCAACTAGGGAGGATGGCAGATACGCAGTATTTT
15,NA,TRBV27,many,TRBJ2-2,CASSLGRGATGELFF,TGTGCCAGCAGTTTGGGGAGGGGGGCCACCGGGGAGCTGTTTTTT
16,TRBD2,TRBV6-1,few,TRBJ2-3,CASGVIAGVRADTQYF,TGTGCCAGCGGGGTAATAGCGGGGGTCAGGGCAGATACGCAGTATTTT
15,NA,TRBV2,few,TRBJ1-3,CASTLGQSSGNTIYF,TGTGCCAGCACTTTGGGACAATCCTCTGGAAACACCATATATTTT
13,NA,TRBV20-1,many,TRBJ2-4,CSALPLDRELQYF,TGCAGTGCTTTACCCTTAGATCGGGAGCTTCAGTACTTC
14,NA,TRBV5-8,few,TRBJ2-7,CASSPKSVSYEQYF,TGTGCCAGCAGCCCAAAGTCGGTCTCCTACGAGCAGTACTTC
13,NA,TRBV13,few,TRBJ2-3,CASSLIAPDTQYF,TGTGCCAGCAGCTTAATTGCCCCAGATACGCAGTATTTT
14,NA,TRBV27,many,TRBJ2-1,CASRRVSSYNEQFF,TGTGCCAGCCGTCGCGTCAGCTCCTACAATGAGCAGTTCTTC
15,NA,TRBV27,few,TRBJ2-3,CASTQRAGSTDTQYF,TGTGCCAGCACCCAACGTGCCGGTAGCACAGATACGCAGTATTTT
15,TRBD1,TRBV29-1,few,TRBJ1-2,CSVVTSETGGFGYTF,TGCAGCGTTGTTACCTCCGAGACAGGGGGTTTTGGCTACACCTTC
14,NA,TRBV2,NA,TRBJ2-1,CASTLGGGGNEQFF,TGTGCCAGCACCCTTGGAGGGGGCGGGAATGAGCAGTTCTTC
16,NA,TRBV27,few,TRBJ1-1,CASSFSSGALNTEAFF,TGTGCCAGCAGTTTCTCCTCCGGGGCGTTGAACACTGAAGCTTTCTTT
13,NA,TRBV12-3/TRBV12-4,NA,TRBJ2-1,CASSRALGNEQFF,TGTGCCAGCAGTCGGGCCCTTGGGAATGAGCAGTTCTTC
14,TRBD1,TRBV6-1,NA,TRBJ2-5,CASTARRGRETQYF,TGTGCCAGCACAGCTCGAAGGGGGCGCGAGACCCAGTACTTC
18,NA,TRBV20-1,NA,TRBJ2-2,CSARDRVRGLTNTGELFF,TGCAGTGCTAGAGATAGGGTACGAGGGTTGACTAACACCGGGGAGCTGTTTTTT
14,NA,TRBV6-1,many,TRBJ1-1,CASRTGQSRAQAFF,TGTGCCAGCAGGACCGGACAAAGCAGGGCCCAAGCTTTCTTT
14,TRBD1,TRBV5-1,NA,TRBJ2-7,CASSLQGALYEQYF,TGCGCCAGCAGCTTGCAGGGGGCTTTATACGAGCAGTACTTC
17,NA,TRBV3-1,few,TRBJ2-7,CASSQEVVAMSSYEQYF,TGTGCCAGCAGCCAAGAAGTAGTAGCGATGAGCTCCTACGAGCAGTACTTC
15,TRBD2,TRBV27,NA,TRBJ2-7,CASNPVLAATYEQYF,TGTGCCAGTAACCCAGTACTAGCGGCAACCTACGAGCAGTACTTC
20,NA,TRBV10-3,few,TRBJ2-6,CAISESSSAKKSSGANVLTF,TGTGCCATCAGTGAGTCTTCGTCAGCCAAAAAGAGCTCTGGGGCCAACGTCCTGACTTTC
16,TRBD2,TRBV24-1,many,TRBJ2-1,CATSEMGRGKYNEQFF,TGTGCCACCAGTGAGATGGGGCGGGGGAAATACAATGAGCAGTTCTTC
17,NA,TRBV4-1,few,TRBJ2-1,CASSQLPGTAGDNEQFF,TGCGCCAGCAGCCAACTACCCGGGACAGCGGGGGACAATGAGCAGTTCTTC
13,TRBD2,TRBV28,few,TRBJ2-1,CASSLEREVPRFF,TGTGCCAGCAGTTTAGAGCGGGAGGTACCCCGGTTCTTC
15,TRBD1,TRBV12-3/TRBV12-4,NA,TRBJ1-2,CASSSGTGPRGGYTF,TGTGCCAGCAGTTCCGGGACAGGCCCCCGGGGTGGCTACACCTTC
14,TRBD1,TRBV6-1,many,TRBJ1-6,CASSMTGTFSPLHF,TGTGCCAGCAGTATGACAGGGACTTTCTCACCCCTCCACTTT
20,TRBD2,TRBV12-3/TRBV12-4,few,TRBJ2-2,CASSFRSGSGGAWDTGELFF,TGTGCCAGCAGCTTCCGCTCGGGGAGCGGGGGGGCCTGGGACACCGGGGAGCTGTTTTTT
18,TRBD1,TRBV3-1,NA,TRBJ2-7,CASSPRRGQGANAYEQYF,TGTGCCAGCAGCCCGAGGCGGGGACAGGGGGCGAATGCCTACGAGCAGTACTTC
14,NA,TRBV12-3/TRBV12-4,few,TRBJ2-4,CASRETGTKNIQYF,TGTGCCAGCAGGGAAACAGGGACCAAAAACATTCAGTACTTC
15,NA,TRBV12-3/TRBV12-4,few,TRBJ2-1,CASTQDSATYNEQFF,TGTGCCAGCACCCAGGACTCCGCAACCTACAATGAGCAGTTCTTC
12,NA,TRBV15,many,TRBJ2-7,CATSRLDYEQYF,TGTGCCACCAGCAGACTAGACTACGAGCAGTACTTC
16,NA,TRBV7-6,few,TRBJ2-5,CASSLGSAAVQETQYF,TGTGCCAGCAGCTTAGGAAGCGCCGCCGTCCAAGAGACCCAGTACTTC
17,TRBD2,TRBV24-1,few,TRBJ2-1,CATSDRTSGKSYNEQFF,TGTGCCACCAGTGACAGGACTAGCGGGAAGTCCTACAATGAGCAGTTCTTC
14,NA,TRBV12-3/TRBV12-4,many,TRBJ2-2,CASSSAGRSGELFF,TGTGCCAGCAGTTCCGCCGGCCGGTCCGGGGAGCTGTTTTTT
14,NA,TRBV5-1,many,TRBJ1-4,CASSLDQGSEKLFF,TGCGCCAGCAGCTTGGACCAGGGAAGCGAAAAACTGTTTTTT
13,NA,TRBV19,few,TRBJ2-2,CASSIADKRELFF,TGTGCCAGTAGTATAGCTGATAAGAGGGAGCTGTTTTTT
15,NA,TRBV11-2,few,TRBJ1-1,CATIEWTETYTEAFF,TGTGCCACCATCGAGTGGACAGAAACATACACTGAAGCTTTCTTT
15,TRBD2,TRBV9,many,TRBJ2-1,CASSVSSGVYFEQFF,TGTGCCAGCAGCGTTTCTAGCGGCGTCTACTTTGAGCAGTTCTTC
16,NA,TRBV12-3/TRBV12-4,NA,TRBJ1-6,CASSSGSSSYNSPLHF,TGTGCCAGCAGTTCGGGGTCAAGCTCCTATAATTCACCCCTCCACTTT
13,NA,TRBV2,many,TRBJ2-1,CASSAGVKDEQFF,TGTGCCAGCAGCGCAGGGGTTAAAGATGAGCAGTTCTTC
15,NA,TRBV10-3,NA,TRBJ1-2,CAISESVWADHGYTF,TGTGCCATCAGTGAGTCTGTGTGGGCCGATCATGGCTACACCTTC
14,NA,TRBV6-5,few,TRBJ2-1,CASSYSGPNNEQFF,TGTGCCAGCAGTTACTCGGGACCCAACAATGAGCAGTTCTTC
17,TRBD2,TRBV4-1,many,TRBJ2-3,CASSQLAGDIRSDTQYF,TGCGCCAGCAGCCAACTAGCGGGAGACATTCGTTCAGATACGCAGTATTTT
14,NA,TRBV3-1,NA,TRBJ1-2,CASSLRGAAYGYTF,TGTGCCAGCAGCCTCCGAGGGGCGGCCTATGGCTACACCTTC
15,NA,TRBV29-1,once,TRBJ2-1,CSVRAGQNNYNEQFF,TGCAGCGTCCGGGCCGGACAGAACAATTACAATGAGCAGTTCTTC